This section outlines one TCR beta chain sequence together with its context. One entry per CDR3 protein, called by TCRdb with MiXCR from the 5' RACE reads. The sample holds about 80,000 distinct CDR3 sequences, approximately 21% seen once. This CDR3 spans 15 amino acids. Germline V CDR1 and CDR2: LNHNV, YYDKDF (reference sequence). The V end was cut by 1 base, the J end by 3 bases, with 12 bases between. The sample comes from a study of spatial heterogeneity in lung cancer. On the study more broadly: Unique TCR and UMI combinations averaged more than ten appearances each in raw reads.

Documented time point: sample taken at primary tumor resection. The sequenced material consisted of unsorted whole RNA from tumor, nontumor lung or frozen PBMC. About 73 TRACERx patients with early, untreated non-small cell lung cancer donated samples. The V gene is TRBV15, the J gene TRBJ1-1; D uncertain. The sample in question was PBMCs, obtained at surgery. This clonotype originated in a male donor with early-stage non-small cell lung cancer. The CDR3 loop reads CATSRGSALHTEAFF. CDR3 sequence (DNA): TGTGCCACCAGCAGAGGGTCAGCCCTGCACACTGAAGCTTTCTTT.